Shown below are 11 T cell receptor beta chains from a single sample sequenced in a study of T cell responses to AZD1222 COVID-19 vaccine. Generated by immunoSEQ multiplex PCR, the TCRdb table keeps only in-frame clones and is missing some. The sample has around 150,000 clones; roughly 90% are singletons. Sequencing was performed on peripheral blood, taken 28 days after the second AZD1222 dose. The receptors originated from an adult who received the AZD1222 COVID-19 vaccine.

This chain uses TRBV5-6 with TRBJ2-7, with 8 bases aligning to TRBD2. Germline values: CDR1 SGHDT, CDR2 YYEEEE. V shed 3 bases, J shed 7 bases, and the junction held 12 bases outside the gene matches. The CDR3 is 15 residues long. CDR3 in amino acids: CASSSGDGRASEQYF. The CDR3 region has the DNA TGTGCCAGCAGCTCGGGTGACGGGAGGGCCAGTGAGCAGTACTTC.

This clone has just one count. The gene calls are TRBV27 and TRBJ2-1; 11 bases line up with TRBD2. V shed 5 bases and J 7 bases; nucleotides not matched to a gene: 7. The germline gives CDR1 MNHEY, CDR2 SMNVEV (reference sequence). This CDR3 has 15 amino acids. The CDR3 region is CASSVTGTSGNEQFF. Here the CDR3 DNA reads TGTGCCAGCAGTGTTACCGGGACTAGCGGAAATGAGCAGTTCTTC.

The chain employs TRBV5-1 and TRBJ2-7; no reliable D call. The CDR3 consists of 13 residues. The V and J ends lost 1 base and 3 bases respectively, with 8 bases between them. Germline V gene lookup returns CDR1 SGHRS and CDR2 YFSETQ. The CDR3 DNA reads TGCGCCAGCAGCTTGTTGACCAACTACGAGCAGTACTTC. Translated: CASSLLTNYEQYF. The complete variable domain, with remaining parts taken from reference TRBV5-1 and TRBJ2-7, reads KAGVTQTPRYLIKTRGQQVTLSCSPISGHRSVSWYQQTPGQGLQFLFEYFSETQRNKGNFPGRFSGRQFSNSRSEMNVSTLELGDSALYLCASSLLTNYEQYFGPGTRLTVT.

This sequence joins TRBV19 and TRBJ2-7; D may be TRBD2 (6 bases). The CDR3 length is 11 residues. Germline V gives CDR1 LNHDA, CDR2 SQIVND (reference sequence). V was clipped by 11 bases and J by 3 bases, with 11 bases between them. This CDR3 reads CASGEIYEQYF. As DNA, the CDR3 is TGTGCCTCGGGAGAAATCTACGAGCAGTACTTC.

The chain employs TRBV10-3 and TRBJ2-1; D might be TRBD2 (5 bases). Trimming stripped 0 bases from V and 5 bases from J, with 17 bases between. CDR1 is ENHRY and CDR2 is SYGVKD in the germline V gene. CDR3 length: 17 amino acids. DNA for the CDR3: TGTGCCATCAGTGAGTCGCTTTTGGGAGAGGTGAACAATGAGCAGTTCTTC. Its protein product is CAISESLLGEVNNEQFF.

This chain joins TRBV4-3 and TRBJ1-3; D is uncertain. The V end was cut by 1 base, the J end by 5 bases, with 6 bases between. The CDR3 totals 13 residues. The germline CDR1 and CDR2 sequences are LGHNA and YSLEER. The CDR3 here is CASSQGVRNTIYF. The CDR3, as DNA: TGCGCCAGCAGCCAAGGTGTCCGAAACACCATATATTTT.

The chain links TRBV27 to TRBJ2-7; 13 bases fit TRBD2. Trimming at V came to 6 bases and at J to 6 bases, leaving 8 bases not matched to a gene. This CDR3 region has 15 residues. Germline CDR1 reads MNHEY; CDR2 reads SMNVEV (reference sequence). For the CDR3, the DNA is TGTGCCAGCAGACCAACTAGCGGGAGGGCCCTCGAGCAGTACTTC. This translates into CASRPTSGRALEQYF.

The V call is TRBV7-9, the J call TRBJ2-4; perhaps D is TRBD1 or TRBD2 (6 bases each). Trimming removed 1 base from V and 7 bases from J, with 14 bases in between. There are 15 residues in the CDR3. Germline CDR1 is SEHNR and CDR2 is FQNEAQ (reference sequence). The CDR3 DNA follows: TGTGCCAGCAGCTTAGGTCCGGGGGCGGGGAACATTCAGTACTTC. Encoded protein: CASSLGPGAGNIQYF.

The chain recombines TRBV21-1 with TRBJ2-7; TRBD1, the D gene given by the table, was not confirmed from the DNA. TRBV21-1 is shown as a pseudogene. The CDR3 has 15 amino acids. The CDR3: CASSLPGQGSEEQYF. The CDR3 DNA sequence: TGTGCCAGCAGCCTTCCGGGACAGGGTTCTGAAGAGCAGTACTTC.

This rearrangement joins TRBV10-2 to TRBJ1-3; D perhaps matches TRBD1 (5 bases). The germline V gene has CDR1 WSHSY and CDR2 SAAADI. V was cut by 7 bases and J by 4 bases, with 14 bases left in between. The CDR3 consists of 14 residues. This chain's CDR3 is CASMGRPPGNTIYF. The CDR3 DNA reads TGCGCCAGCATGGGACGACCCCCCGGAAACACCATATATTTT.

The rearrangement links TRBV27 to TRBJ1-6; D unresolved. Germline V CDR1 and CDR2: MNHEY, SMNVEV (reference sequence). This CDR3 spans 13 amino acids. Trimming took 6 bases from V and 4 from J, leaving 7 bases between them. The DNA of the CDR3 is TGTGCCAGCAGCATGGGGTATAATTCACCCCTCCACTTT. Translating gives CASSMGYNSPLHF.